This T cell receptor (beta chain) emerged from a study of TIL therapy for anti-PD-1-resistant metastatic lung cancer. This clone was observed once. This was the immunoSEQ v3 assay. Sequencing was performed with immunoSEQ multiplex PCR; in TCRdb, only in-frame clones are kept and a portion is missing. The sample contains just under 60,000 clones, around 69% of which appear only once. Sample time point: pre-treatment sample, taken before nivolumab and TIL therapy. Germline lookup yields CDR1 SGHRS and CDR2 YFSETQ. This CDR3 comprises 16 residues. With V trimmed by 4 bases and J by 1 base, 4 bases remained unmatched.

The material was blood, obtained at baseline. This clonotype was sampled from a person aged 25-80 years with non-small cell lung cancer. This chain joins TRBV5-1 and TRBJ2-2, with 10 bases fitting TRBD2. In nucleotides, the CDR3 is TGCGCCAGCAGCGCCTTAGCGGGGGGGAACACCGGGGAGCTGTTTTTT. This translates into CASSALAGGNTGELFF.